What follows describes a single T cell receptor (beta chain). With 60 Vbeta and 13 Jbeta primers, the PCR was carried out. TCRdb's table, derived via immunoSEQ multiplex PCR, lists solely in-frame clones and lacks some. The sample includes 85,000 to 100,000 clones, 65% to 80% seen only once; the top ten take 7% to 9%. This specimen belongs to a study of cytomegalovirus exposure and HLA in healthy donors. Trimming shortened V by 3 bases and J by 3 bases, and 9 bases separated the two germline ends. The CDR3 runs to 13 residues. Germline V gives CDR1 SGHNT, CDR2 YYREEE (reference sequence). The V call is TRBV5-4, the J call TRBJ1-2; D perhaps matches TRBD1 (6 bases). Sequencing was done on a sample of PBMCs. This clonotype was obtained from a man aged 40-49 years in good health and CMV-seropositive. The CDR3 nucleotides read TGTGCCAGCAGCTGGAAGGGGGACTATGGCTACACCTTC. Its protein product is CASSWKGDYGYTF.